The source of this T cell receptor (beta chain) is a study of T cell repertoires in cytomegalovirus infection. Turning to the study itself: The study used recently identified HLA-C-restricted and well-studied HLA-B-restricted CMV epitopes. Public TCR beta signatures marked donors with CMV infection and the matching HLA.

The CDR3 contains 20 residues. Germline V gene sequence: CDR1 DFQATT, CDR2 SNEGSKA (reference sequence). Between the trimmed V and J ends, which lost 0 bases and 1 base, there was a span of 22 bases. About this clonotype itself: Its target is unknown.

Each CDR3 protein is one row after TCRdb ran MiXCR on the reads. The sample lists 900,000 to 950,000 distinct CDR3 sequences, 31% occurring once. General study points: Of the TCR beta families, the public ones yielded a cumulative frequency that identified carriers of CMV plus the relevant HLA. CMV-specific HLA-C-restricted TCR beta clonotypes dominated the ex vivo response.

This TCR was recovered from a human donor in good health (CMV status not recorded). Some clones in this sample may be carry-over from other donors' samples. The material sequenced was cultured CD8+ T cells from PBMCs, taken from culture after CMV antigen stimulation. V and J are TRBV20-1 and TRBJ2-6; D assignment may be TRBD1 or TRBD2 (5 bases each). The CDR3 here is CSARDRQGYHSGSGANVLTF. The DNA for the CDR3 is TGCAGTGCTAGAGATCGGCAGGGTTATCATTCGGGGTCTGGGGCCAACGTCCTGACTTTC.